The clone carrying this TCR beta chain appeared once. Germline V CDR1 and CDR2: SGHVS, FNYEAQ. The CDR3 sequence is 14 residues long. Between the trimmed V and J ends, which lost 2 bases and 5 bases, there was a span of 13 bases. The source of the sample is a study of blood T cell repertoires in COVID-19. The protocol was immunoSEQ multiplex PCR, while the TCRdb copy is restricted to in-frame clones and leaves out a portion. This table has approximately 260,000 clones, around nine tenths appearing once. Material for sequencing was peripheral blood. The rearrangement uses TRBV7-6 and TRBJ2-7; perhaps TRBD2 as D (5 bases). The receptor was derived from a man aged 45-60 years with acute or convalescent COVID-19. The CDR3, as DNA: TGTGCCAGCAGCTTATCTACACTAGTCAACGAGCAGTACTTC. This codes for CASSLSTLVNEQYF.